One and the same sample provided the 15 T cell receptor beta chains below, sequenced in a study of blood T cells in healthy people across ages. Through a sample-barcoded 5' primer and a J-beta primer mix, a second PCR was run for 7 to 11 cycles. TCRdb re-called the 5' RACE reads through MiXCR, storing one row per CDR3 protein. The table has about 780,000 distinct CDR3 sequences, 20% to 30% seen once. This sample also appeared in a second study, on T cells of mothers and their children.

Sequences were obtained from blood. The receptors originated from a boy aged 5-17 years in good health.

Comments on this clonotype: The germline gene is not matched at one end of the junction; a read error may be the cause. The J gene is TRBJ2-1, the V gene TRBV10-1; 7 bases line up with TRBD1. This CDR3 spans 15 amino acids. Germline V gives CDR1 WNHNN, CDR2 SYGVQD (reference sequence). CDR3 protein: CASSESGAGGNEQFF. The CDR3, as DNA: TGCGCCAGCAGTGAGTCGGGAGCAGGGGGTAATGAACAGTTCTTC.

J is TRBJ1-1 and V is TRBV28; the match to TRBD1 covers 9 bases. From germline, CDR1 is MDHEN and CDR2 SYDVKM. The junction had 9 bases not matched to a gene; V was cut back by 4 bases and J by 6 bases. The CDR3 runs 15 residues. CDR3 sequence: CASSYYRGRGAEAFF. CDR3 in DNA: TGTGCCAGCAGTTACTACAGGGGGCGAGGCGCTGAAGCTTTCTTT.

The CDR3 DNA reads TGTGCCAGCAGTTTAGGAGGGATCACCTACGAGCAGTACTTC. Translation: CASSLGGITYEQYF. This chain joins TRBV12-3 or TRBV12-4 and TRBJ2-7, with a weak D call TRBD2 (5 bases). V was shortened by 1 base and J by 2 bases, with 9 bases between the two germline ends. The CDR3 runs to 14 residues.

This clonotype was recorded at least ten times. The genes are TRBV5-1 and TRBJ2-7; 8 nucleotides line up with TRBD1. Trimming cost V 0 bases and J 5 bases; bases outside gene matches: 13. Germline V gives CDR1 SGHRS, CDR2 YFSETQ. This CDR3 contains 17 residues. The CDR3 DNA is TGCGCCAGCAGCTTGGTACCGTCGGGGCAGGGGGCCGACGAGCAGTACTTC. Translated, it gives CASSLVPSGQGADEQYF.

V gene TRBV2 combines with J gene TRBJ2-4, with D possibly matching TRBD2 (7 bases). The CDR3 is 15 amino acids. Trimming shortened V by 2 bases and J by 8 bases, and 16 bases separated the two germline ends. In germline, CDR1 is SNHLY, CDR2 FYNNEI. The CDR3 DNA follows: TGTGCCAGCAGTGAACCGGGGACACGGGGGGACATTCAGTACTTC. This sequence encodes CASSEPGTRGDIQYF.

This clonotype was observed a handful of times. Mismatch with germline at one junction end may stem from a read error. J is TRBJ2-5 and V is TRBV4-1; possibly TRBD1 for D (6 bases). The CDR3 consists of 16 residues. Germline V lookup: CDR1 MGHRA, CDR2 YSYEKL. The CDR3 region is CASSQDQGRGQGTQYF. The CDR3 region has the DNA TGCGCCAGCAGCCAAGATCAGGGCAGGGGCCAAGGGACCCAGTACTTC.

This chain links TRBV28 with TRBJ1-5; D call uncertain. Looked up from germline, CDR1 is MDHEN and CDR2 is SYDVKM. V gave up 2 bases and J gave up 4 bases, with 9 bases separating them. The CDR3 runs 14 residues. The CDR3 is CASSLRGVNQPQHF. The CDR3, as DNA: TGTGCCAGCAGTTTACGAGGTGTTAATCAGCCCCAGCATTTT. Combining the CDR3 with reference TRBV28 and TRBJ1-5 gives the whole variable domain DVKVTQSSRYLVKRTGEKVFLECVQDMDHENMFWYRQDPGLGLRLIYFSYDVKMKEKGDIPEGYSVSREKKERFSLILESASTNQTSMYLCASSLRGVNQPQHFGDGTRLSIL.

The chain employs TRBV5-1 and TRBJ1-4, with unresolved D. This CDR3 spans 15 amino acids. With 0 bases removed from V and 8 bases from J, the gap between germline ends came to 14 bases. Germline V CDR1 and CDR2: SGHRS, YFSETQ. The CDR3 DNA is TGCGCCAGCAGCTTGGTCGGGCAGGATCCGGAAAAACTGTTTTTT. Protein: CASSLVGQDPEKLFF.

This sequence joins TRBV30 and TRBJ2-4, with D unclear. V lost 0 bases, J lost 5 bases, and 20 bases lay in between. This CDR3 is built from 17 residues. The germline CDR1 and CDR2 sequences are GTSNPN and SVGIG (reference sequence). CDR3 region: CAWSVDRLFPHQNIQYF. DNA for the CDR3: TGTGCCTGGAGTGTAGACCGACTCTTCCCGCACCAAAACATTCAGTACTTC.

CDR3 nucleotides: TGTGCCATCAGTGAGCCCGGCACTTATGGCTACACCTTC. Translated: CAISEPGTYGYTF. This chain uses TRBV10-3 with TRBJ1-2; D unclear. Germline V lookup: CDR1 ENHRY, CDR2 SYGVKD. Trimming stripped 2 bases from V and 5 bases from J, with 9 bases between. The CDR3 totals 13 residues.

This clonotype has more than one count but fewer than ten. CDR3 sequence (DNA): TGTGCCAGCAGCCAAGGAGTAGGGCAGCCCGGGGACACTGAAGCTTTCTTT. This translates into CASSQGVGQPGDTEAFF. The chain joins TRBV14 to TRBJ1-1; D not resolved. Germline CDR1 SGHDN, CDR2 FVKESK. Trimming shortened V by 1 base and J by 3 bases, and 18 bases separated the two germline ends. This CDR3 region has 17 residues. Supplemented by reference TRBV14 and TRBJ1-1, the full variable domain reads EAGVTQFPSHSVIEKGQTVTLRCDPISGHDNLYWYRRVMGKEIKFLLHFVKESKQDESGMPNNRFLAERTGGTYSTLKVQPAELEDSGVYFCASSQGVGQPGDTEAFFGQGTRLTVV.

The J gene is TRBJ2-1, the V gene TRBV12-3 or TRBV12-4; the match to TRBD1 covers 8 bases. The length of the CDR3 is 14 residues. V shed 3 bases, J shed 7 bases, and the junction held 5 bases outside the gene matches. Here the CDR3 DNA reads TGTGCCAGCAGTTTTCTGGACAGGGCGAATGAGCAGTTCTTC. Amino acids: CASSFLDRANEQFF.

The rearrangement joins TRBV20-1 to TRBJ1-5; D gene unclear. This CDR3 comprises 14 residues. The germline V and J ends were trimmed by 3 bases and 2 bases, with 11 bases remaining between them. Germline loops: CDR1 DFQATT, CDR2 SNEGSKA (reference sequence). CDR3 DNA sequence: TGCAGTGCTAGTAATCGTCTAGGCAATCAGCCCCAGCATTTT. Translating it yields CSASNRLGNQPQHF.

The chain employs TRBV28 and TRBJ2-5; TRBD2 agrees at 9 bases. Germline assignment: CDR1 MDHEN and CDR2 SYDVKM. V was clipped by 2 bases and J by 4 bases; unmatched bases: 5. The CDR3 spans 15 residues. CDR3 region: CASSLTLAGLETQYF. CDR3 nucleotide sequence: TGTGCCAGCAGTTTAACCCTAGCGGGGTTAGAGACCCAGTACTTC.

The chain employs TRBV12-3 or TRBV12-4 and TRBJ2-1; a weak D match, TRBD2 (6 bases). This CDR3 comprises 15 residues. V was trimmed by 6 bases and J by 7 bases, leaving 19 bases between them. DNA for the CDR3: TGTGCCAGCAGCGCGGAGGCGGGACCCAGGAATGAGCAGTTCTTC. Amino acid sequence: CASSAEAGPRNEQFF.